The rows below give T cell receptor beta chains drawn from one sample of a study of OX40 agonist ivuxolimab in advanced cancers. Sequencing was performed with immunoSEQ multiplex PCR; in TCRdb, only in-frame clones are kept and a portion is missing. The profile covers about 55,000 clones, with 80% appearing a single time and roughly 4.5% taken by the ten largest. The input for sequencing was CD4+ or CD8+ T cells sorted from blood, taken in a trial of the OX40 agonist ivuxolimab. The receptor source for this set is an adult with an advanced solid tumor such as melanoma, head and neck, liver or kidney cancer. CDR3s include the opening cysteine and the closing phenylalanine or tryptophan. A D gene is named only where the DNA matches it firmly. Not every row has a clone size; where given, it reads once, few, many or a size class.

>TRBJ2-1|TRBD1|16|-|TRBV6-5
CASSYAGTGNYNEQFF
TGTGCCAGCAGTTACGCCGGGACAGGGAACTACAATGAGCAGTTCTTC
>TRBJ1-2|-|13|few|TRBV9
CASSPEDNYGYTF
TGTGCCAGCAGCCCCGAGGACAACTATGGCTACACCTTC
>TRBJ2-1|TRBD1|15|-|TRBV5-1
CASSFGDREVHEQFF
TGCGCCAGCAGCTTCGGGGACAGGGAGGTTCATGAGCAGTTCTTC
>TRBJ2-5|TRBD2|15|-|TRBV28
CASSPHLGGSETQYF
TGTGCCAGCAGCCCACATCTGGGAGGGTCGGAGACCCAGTACTTC
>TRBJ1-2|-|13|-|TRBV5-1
CASSLEAGYGYTF
TGCGCCAGCAGCTTGGAGGCAGGCTATGGCTACACCTTC
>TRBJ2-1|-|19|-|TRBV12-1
CASSFGVAGGLSSYNEQFF
TGTGCCAGCAGCTTTGGGGTAGCGGGGGGCCTAAGCTCCTACAATGAGCAGTTCTTC
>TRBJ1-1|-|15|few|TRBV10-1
CASSESAGVGTEAFF
TGCGCCAGCAGTGAGTCCGCAGGAGTGGGCACTGAAGCTTTCTTT
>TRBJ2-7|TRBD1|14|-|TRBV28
CASSRPQGAYEQYF
TGTGCCAGCAGCCGGCCACAGGGGGCGTATGAGCAGTACTTC
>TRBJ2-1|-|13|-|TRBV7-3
CASSSPQVNEQFF
TGTGCCAGCAGCTCCCCCCAGGTTAATGAGCAGTTCTTC
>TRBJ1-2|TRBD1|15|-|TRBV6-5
CASSYSTGIPYGYTF
TGTGCCAGCAGTTACTCGACAGGGATCCCCTATGGCTACACCTTC
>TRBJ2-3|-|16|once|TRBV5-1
CASSRGRLAVTDTQYF
TGCGCCAGCAGCAGGGGGCGGCTAGCGGTTACAGATACGCAGTATTTT
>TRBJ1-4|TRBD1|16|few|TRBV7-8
CASSFLRAGGVEKLFF
TGTGCCAGCAGCTTCCTACGGGCAGGGGGCGTCGAAAAACTGTTTTTT
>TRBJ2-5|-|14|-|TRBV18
CASSPPIIKETQYF
TGTGCCAGCTCACCTCCGATTATAAAAGAGACCCAGTACTTC
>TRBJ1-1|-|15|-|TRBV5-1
CASSLSGRRDTEAFF
TGCGCCAGCAGCTTAAGCGGACGGCGGGACACTGAAGCTTTCTTT
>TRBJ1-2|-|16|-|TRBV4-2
CASSQDGKGKGYGYTF
TGTGCCAGCAGCCAAGACGGGAAAGGGAAGGGCTATGGCTACACCTTC
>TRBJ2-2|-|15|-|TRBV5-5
CASSLVGHNTGELFF
TGTGCCAGCAGCTTGGTGGGACATAACACCGGGGAGCTGTTTTTT
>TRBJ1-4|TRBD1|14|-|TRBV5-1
CASSVGQGNEKLFF
TGCGCCAGCAGCGTGGGACAGGGGAATGAAAAACTGTTTTTT
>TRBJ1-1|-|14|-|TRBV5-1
CASSLNRANTEAFF
TGCGCCAGCAGCTTGAACAGGGCTAACACTGAAGCTTTCTTT
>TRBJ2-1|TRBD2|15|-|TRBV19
CASSISGRASNEQFF
TGTGCCAGTAGTATCAGCGGGAGGGCCTCTAATGAGCAGTTCTTC
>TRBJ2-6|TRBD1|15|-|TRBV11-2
CASSHDRAGANVLTF
TGTGCCAGCAGCCACGACAGGGCTGGGGCCAACGTCCTGACTTTC
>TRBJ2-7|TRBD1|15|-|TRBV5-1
CASSQTDRGLDEQYF
TGCGCCAGCAGCCAAACCGACAGGGGGCTGGACGAGCAGTACTTC
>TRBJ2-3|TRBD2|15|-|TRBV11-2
CASSFTTSGTDTQYF
TGTGCCAGCAGCTTCACGACTAGCGGGACAGATACGCAGTATTTT
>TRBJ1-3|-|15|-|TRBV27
CASSTTGLSGNTIYF
TGTGCCAGCAGTACTACAGGGCTCTCTGGAAACACCATATATTTT
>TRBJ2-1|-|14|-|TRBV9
CASSLDSRYNEQFF
TGTGCCAGCAGCTTGGACAGTCGCTACAATGAGCAGTTCTTC
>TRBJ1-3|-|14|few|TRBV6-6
CASRSEGRGNTIYF
TGTGCCAGCAGGTCTGAGGGTCGTGGAAACACCATATATTTT
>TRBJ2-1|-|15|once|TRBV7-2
CASSFKAGGRNEQFF
TGTGCCAGCAGCTTTAAAGCTGGGGGTAGGAATGAGCAGTTCTTC
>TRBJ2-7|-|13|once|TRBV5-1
CASSFTSGYEQYF
TGCGCCAGCAGTTTTACCTCGGGCTACGAGCAGTACTTC
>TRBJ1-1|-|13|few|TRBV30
CAWSGPGRTEAFF
TGTGCCTGGAGTGGTCCTGGCAGGACTGAAGCTTTCTTT
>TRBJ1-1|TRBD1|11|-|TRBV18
CASSPDRGHFF
TGTGCCAGCTCACCGGACAGGGGGCACTTCTTT
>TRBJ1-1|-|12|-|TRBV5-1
CASSGPNTEAFF
TGCGCCAGCTCCGGGCCGAACACTGAAGCTTTCTTT
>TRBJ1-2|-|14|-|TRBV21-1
CASSNPIDHYGYTF
TGTGCCAGCAGCAATCCAATCGACCACTATGGCTACACCTTC
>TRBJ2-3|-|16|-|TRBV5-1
CASSLVSPKVADTQYF
TGCGCCAGCAGCTTGGTCTCCCCGAAGGTCGCAGATACGCAGTATTTT
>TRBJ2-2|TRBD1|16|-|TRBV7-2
CASSPGQGYDTGELFF
TGTGCCAGCAGCCCGGGACAGGGTTACGACACCGGGGAGCTGTTTTTT
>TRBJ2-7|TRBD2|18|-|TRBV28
CASSIWGTSGSSSYEQYF
TGTGCCAGCAGTATATGGGGGACTAGCGGGTCCAGCTCCTACGAGCAGTACTTC
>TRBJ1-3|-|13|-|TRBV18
CASSDTFGNTIYF
TGTGCCAGCTCAGACACTTTTGGAAACACCATATATTTT
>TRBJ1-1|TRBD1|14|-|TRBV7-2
CASSLDQGARGAFF
TGTGCCAGCAGCTTAGATCAGGGGGCGCGAGGGGCTTTCTTT
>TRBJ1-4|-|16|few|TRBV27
CASKVPGSSTNEKLFF
TGTGCCAGCAAGGTCCCTGGCAGCTCAACTAATGAAAAACTGTTTTTT
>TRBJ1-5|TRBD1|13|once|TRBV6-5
CASSYLGGAPQHF
TGTGCCAGCAGTTACCTAGGGGGCGCTCCCCAGCATTTT
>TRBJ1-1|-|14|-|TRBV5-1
CASSLERGYTEAFF
TGCGCCAGCAGCCTAGAAAGAGGGTACACTGAAGCTTTCTTT
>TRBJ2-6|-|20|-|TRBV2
CASSPAGTKWGGAGANVLTF
TGTGCCAGCTCTCCAGCGGGGACAAAGTGGGGTGGTGCTGGGGCCAACGTCCTGACTTTC
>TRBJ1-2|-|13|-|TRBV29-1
CSVERQMNYGYTF
TGCAGCGTTGAGCGTCAGATGAACTATGGCTACACCTTC
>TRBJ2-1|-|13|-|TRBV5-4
CASSPNRDNEQFF
TGTGCCAGCAGCCCAAACAGGGACAATGAGCAGTTCTTC
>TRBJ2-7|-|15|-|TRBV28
CASSPLGPIAYEQYF
TGTGCCAGCAGCCCTCTAGGGCCTATAGCCTACGAGCAGTACTTC
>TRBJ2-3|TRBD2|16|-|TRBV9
CASSPQGLAPTDTQYF
TGTGCCAGCAGCCCCCAGGGACTAGCGCCTACAGATACGCAGTATTTT
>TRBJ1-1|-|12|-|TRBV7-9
CASSPSGAQAFF
TGTGCCAGCAGCCCCTCGGGGGCGCAGGCTTTCTTT
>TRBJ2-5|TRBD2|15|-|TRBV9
CASSVGLAGGETQYF
TGTGCCAGCAGCGTAGGACTAGCGGGGGGGGAGACCCAGTACTTC
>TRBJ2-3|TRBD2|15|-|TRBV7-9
CASSPIGLAVDTQYF
TGTGCCAGCAGCCCTATAGGACTAGCGGTAGATACGCAGTATTTT
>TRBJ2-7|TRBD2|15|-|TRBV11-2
CASSLRLASVDEQYF
TGTGCCAGCAGCCTGCGACTAGCATCCGTCGACGAGCAGTACTTC
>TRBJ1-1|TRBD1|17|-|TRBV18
CASSSLYRDRAAAEAFF
TGTGCCAGCTCATCGCTTTATAGGGACAGGGCGGCCGCTGAAGCTTTCTTT
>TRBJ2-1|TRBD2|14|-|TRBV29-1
CSVLTSGRAGEQFF
TGCAGCGTACTTACTAGCGGGAGGGCCGGGGAGCAGTTCTTC
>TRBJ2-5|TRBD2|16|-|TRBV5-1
CASSLGPGGGQETQYF
TGCGCCAGCAGCTTGGGTCCCGGGGGGGGGCAAGAGACCCAGTACTTC